The source of this TCR beta chain is a study of glioma-infiltrating T cells. Points from the study as a whole: Non-neoplastic patients had below-expected tissue-blood divergence, while all gliomas exceeded expectation. CDR3 overlap between tissue and blood was very small.

Ten or more counts support this clonotype. The antigen is not known. This CDR3 has 15 amino acids. Germline V gene sequence: CDR1 SNHLY, CDR2 FYNNEI. J gave up 3 bases and V 3 bases, and 7 bases lay outside the gene matches. Using RNA template, CDR3s of TCR alpha and beta were amplified with iRepertoire arm-PCR. Input was roughly 100-450 ng of tissue mRNA or PBMC total RNA. MiXCR was run by TCRdb on the multiplex PCR reads, yielding one entry per CDR3 protein. The sample gives some 85,000 distinct CDR3 sequences, around 23% of which show up once; roughly 6.7% is in the top ten. The TCR was taken from a human donor with low-grade glioma or glioblastoma, undergoing nonglioma brain surgery, or in good health (not recorded which). This sequence joins TRBV2 and TRBJ1-2, with 7 bases aligning to TRBD1. Specimen: glioma tissue, nonneoplastic brain tissue, or PBMCs (not recorded which). For the CDR3, the DNA is TGTGCCAGCAGTGAGGGCGGGACAGCCGACTATGGCTACACCTTC. Translated, it gives CASSEGGTADYGYTF.